This TCR beta chain was sequenced for a study of breast tumors, draining lymph nodes, adjacent tissues. This clonotype has only a few counts. What it binds is unknown. Whole-study findings and limits: Compared with basal-like, luminal-like tumors shared significantly more repertoire with nontumor tissue. Tumor TCR diversity was below lymph nodes but above nontumor tissue. That most tumor T cells come from lymph nodes remained unproven. The data were judged consistent with most tumor T cells coming from lymph node and expanding in tumor.

TCRdb passed the multiplex PCR reads through MiXCR, listing each CDR3 protein once. Among 150,000 to 200,000 distinct CDR3 sequences listed, 30% to 35% were seen once. Samples came from axillary lymph nodes draining the breast cancer. In germline, CDR1 is ENHRY, CDR2 SYGVKD. The CDR3 consists of 15 residues. V lost 10 bases and J lost 0; bases outside the gene matches: 2. Sequencing was performed on axillary lymph node tissue. The TCR sequence derives from a female donor with breast cancer. Some clones in this sample may be carry-over from other donors' samples. The genes are TRBV10-3 and TRBJ2-6; 11 positions agree with TRBD1. CDR3 region: CATGTGGSGANVLTF. DNA for the CDR3: TGTGCCACCGGGACAGGGGGCTCTGGGGCCAACGTCCTGACTTTC.